The 22 T cell receptor beta chains below were found in one sample sequenced in a study of low-dose radiotherapy and immunotherapy resistance in tumors. Time point described: before trial treatment. Alpha- and beta-chain coverage of first-strand cDNA came from TRAV- and TRBV-specific primers. TCRs underwent about 20 PCR cycles of amplification with a constant-region primer and V-primer adapter. Using its own MiXCR run on the reads, TCRdb lists one record per CDR3 protein. The profile covers some 85,000 distinct CDR3 sequences, with 18% appearing a single time and approximately 6% taken by the ten largest. This material consisted of PBMCs, taken before treatment. The receptors originated from a male donor with prostate cancer.

Many counts were recorded for this clonotype. V is TRBV4-3 and J is TRBJ2-3, with 12 bases that match TRBD2. This CDR3 contains 17 residues. Per the germline V gene, CDR1 is LGHNA and CDR2 is YSLEER. The trim removed 0 bases at V and 4 bases at J, leaving 5 bases unmatched. CDR3 bases: TGCGCCAGCAGCCAAGACCCTAGCGGGGGGGTGGCAGATACGCAGTATTTT. Translation gives CASSQDPSGGVADTQYF.

In this sample, this clonotype turned up many times. V is TRBV29-1 and J is TRBJ2-7, with a tentative D call TRBD1 (6 bases). Germline values: CDR1 SQVTM, CDR2 ANQGSEA. This CDR3 region has 17 residues. Deletions cut 5 bases from V and 0 bases from J, with 23 bases between. CDR3 coding DNA: TGCAGCGTTACCTGGGACACCCCTAGCAGGTCCTCCTACGAGCAGTACTTC. Translating it yields CSVTWDTPSRSSYEQYF.

This clonotype was seen a few times. The chain uses TRBV5-1 and TRBJ1-1; 8 bases map to TRBD1. With 4 bases clipped from V and 6 bases from J, the junction kept 14 bases outside the gene matches. The V gene's germline CDR1 is SGHRS and CDR2 YFSETQ. The CDR3 is made up of 16 amino acids. The CDR3 sequence: CASSVGQDSRGPEAFF. The CDR3 coding sequence is TGCGCCAGCAGCGTGGGACAGGATTCGCGGGGCCCTGAAGCTTTCTTT.

This clonotype has at least ten counts. This rearrangement joins TRBV2 to TRBJ2-1; TRBD2 aligns across 12 bases. V shed 10 bases and J 3 bases; nucleotides not matched to a gene: 10. CDR1 is SNHLY, CDR2 FYNNEI, per germline. The CDR3 loop spans 16 amino acids. The CDR3 nucleotides are TGTGCCAAGTCAAGACTAGCGGGGGCCCTCTACAATGAGCAGTTCTTC. Its protein product is CAKSRLAGALYNEQFF.

This clonotype has a count of ten or more. The chain is built from TRBV14 and TRBJ2-1; D gene uncertain. The CDR3 contains 15 residues. Germline values: CDR1 SGHDN, CDR2 FVKESK. V lost 2 bases and J 10 bases, leaving 18 bases between the germline ends. The CDR3 nucleotides read TGTGCCAGCAGCCAACCTACGACCGGCTTTGGGGAGCAGTTCTTC. Its protein product is CASSQPTTGFGEQFF.

This clonotype was recorded at least ten times. The chain links TRBV28 to TRBJ2-5; unclear D gene. Germline CDR1 reads MDHEN; CDR2 reads SYDVKM. The CDR3 is made up of 10 amino acids. Trimming cost V 8 bases and J 9 bases, with 10 bases left between them. The CDR3 DNA reads TGTGCCAGCGGAAGGCAGGCCCAGTACTTC. Amino acid sequence: CASGRQAQYF.

The sample holds a few counts of this clonotype. The CDR3 DNA reads as TGTGCCAGCAGTGTTACCTACATGGATAGCAATCAGCCCCAGCATTTT. Translating it yields CASSVTYMDSNQPQHF. This chain uses TRBV6-2 or TRBV6-3 with TRBJ1-5; D is unclear. CDR1 and CDR2 from the germline V gene are MNHEY and SVGEGT. CDR3 length: 16 amino acids. V was trimmed by 5 bases and J by 0 bases, leaving 14 bases between them.

On this clonotype itself: A much bigger clone sits one base away, suggesting this may be a read error. V usage is TRBV20-1 and J usage is TRBJ1-6, with D maybe TRBD1 (6 bases). The CDR3 is made up of 16 amino acids. In germline, CDR1 is DFQATT, CDR2 SNEGSKA (reference sequence). Written as DNA, the CDR3 is TGCAGTGCTAGATTTCAGGACAGCTCCTATAATTCACCCCTCTACTTT. Residues: CSARFQDSSYNSPLYF.

Ten or more counts support this clonotype. The rearrangement links TRBV4-2 to TRBJ2-7; D uncertain. Per germline, CDR1 LGHNA and CDR2 YNFKEQ. V lost 0 bases to trimming and J lost 2 bases, with 11 bases between them. This CDR3 comprises 15 residues. The chain's CDR3 is CASSQDKSGTYEQYF. CDR3 nucleotide sequence: TGTGCCAGCAGCCAAGATAAAAGTGGGACCTACGAGCAGTACTTC.

This clonotype was seen at least ten times. The V gene is TRBV11-2, the J gene TRBJ2-7, with a possible D match to TRBD1 (6 bases). Germline V lookup: CDR1 SGHAT, CDR2 FQNNGV. CDR3 size: 15 residues. V lost 5 bases to trimming and J lost 3 bases, with 17 bases between them. CDR3 protein: CASSQPQGFFYEQYF. CDR3 DNA: TGTGCCAGCAGCCAGCCACAGGGATTTTTCTACGAGCAGTACTTC.

There are many counts of this clonotype. The rearrangement links TRBV29-1 to TRBJ2-2; TRBD1 matches at 10 bases. Germline CDR1 is SQVTM and CDR2 is ANQGSEA. There are 18 residues in the CDR3. V dropped 8 bases and J dropped 6; count of bases not matched to a gene: 21. CDR3 amino acids: CSKLSQYLGQGFAGELFF. CDR3 nucleotide sequence: TGCAGCAAACTCAGCCAATACCTGGGACAGGGGTTCGCCGGGGAGCTGTTTTTT.

This clonotype showed up many times. The CDR3 sequence: CASSSAVFIAKNIQYF. DNA for the CDR3: TGTGCCAGCAGCTCTGCCGTTTTTATAGCCAAAAACATTCAGTACTTC. This chain joins TRBV7-9 and TRBJ2-4; D uncertain. The V gene's germline CDR1 is SEHNR and CDR2 FQNEAQ (reference sequence). The CDR3 has 16 residues. Trimming pared 4 bases from V and 0 bases from J, leaving 13 bases between.

This clonotype was seen ten or more times. V usage is TRBV30 and J usage is TRBJ2-3; tentative D call: TRBD1 (6 bases). Germline values: CDR1 GTSNPN, CDR2 SVGIG (reference sequence). The CDR3 extends over 13 amino acids. Trimming took off 5 bases at V and 4 bases at J, with 13 bases between the two ends. CDR3 in DNA: TGTGCCTGGGGAACAGGGATTCCAGATACGCAGTATTTT. This translates into CAWGTGIPDTQYF.

Comment on this clonotype: This may be a read error: a much more frequent sequence differs by one nucleotide. J is TRBJ2-1 and V is TRBV29-1, with D uncertain. The CDR3 has 14 amino acids. The germline V and J ends were trimmed by 4 bases and 10 bases, with 20 bases remaining between them. Germline loops: CDR1 SQVTM, CDR2 ANQGSEA. CDR3 DNA sequence: TGCAGCGTTGTTGGGCACCAGGACGGCTACGAGCAGTTCTTC. Protein sequence: CSVVGHQDGYEQFF.

This clonotype was seen repeatedly, ten times or more. The genes are TRBV12-3 or TRBV12-4 and TRBJ2-5; weak D call: TRBD1 (6 bases). This CDR3 comprises 13 residues. This CDR3 is CGGRRTAQETQYF. The CDR3 bases are TGTGGGGGACGGCGGACAGCACAAGAGACCCAGTACTTC.

The chain combines TRBV6-8 with TRBJ2-1; tentatively, D is TRBD1 (6 bases). V lost 5 bases to trimming and J lost 7 bases, with 9 bases between them. Germline assignment: CDR1 MNHGY and CDR2 SAAAGT. The CDR3 has 12 amino acids. CDR3: CASSRRGNEQFF. CDR3 DNA sequence: TGTGCCAGCAGTCGTAGGGGGAATGAGCAGTTCTTC.

The chain carries TRBV5-1 and TRBJ1-5, with 8 bases aligning to TRBD1. Germline CDR1 is SGHRS and CDR2 is YFSETQ. The CDR3 extends over 14 amino acids. The V gene end was trimmed by 2 bases and the J gene end by 7 bases; junction bases not matched to a gene: 5. The CDR3 bases are TGCGCCAGCAGCTTTGGACAGGGATGGCAGCCCCAGCATTTT. It specifies CASSFGQGWQPQHF.

This clonotype has a count of ten or more. The CDR3, as DNA: TGTGCCTGGAGTGGGGGGCATGGCTACACCTTC. It translates to CAWSGGHGYTF. The V call is TRBV30, the J call TRBJ1-2; possible D gene TRBD1, 6 bases. This CDR3 comprises 11 residues. CDR1 and CDR2 (germline): GTSNPN, SVGIG (reference sequence). V gave up 1 base and J gave up 6 bases, with 6 bases separating them.

This clonotype was counted many times. The V call is TRBV6-6, the J call TRBJ1-5; D not certain. CDR3 length: 16 residues. In germline, CDR1 is MNHNY, CDR2 SVGAGI (reference sequence). V dropped 6 bases and J dropped 2 bases, with 17 bases sitting between them. The CDR3 spells CASRNQGDGGNQPQHF. CDR3 coding DNA: TGTGCCAGCAGAAACCAAGGTGACGGTGGCAATCAGCCCCAGCATTTT.

The DNA of the CDR3 is TGTGCCAGCAGTTTTTCTAGCGGCTCCTACAATGAGCAGTTCTTC. It specifies CASSFSSGSYNEQFF. This chain uses TRBV28 with TRBJ2-1, with 7 bases fitting TRBD2. The CDR3 loop spans 15 amino acids. Per the germline V gene, CDR1 is MDHEN and CDR2 is SYDVKM. V shed 3 bases, J shed 0 bases, and the junction held 2 bases outside the gene matches.

In its sample, this clonotype was seen many times. This chain connects TRBV29-1 to TRBJ2-7; D perhaps matches TRBD2 (5 bases). The V end was cut by 5 bases, the J end by 0 bases, with 14 bases between. In germline, CDR1 is SQVTM, CDR2 ANQGSEA. The CDR3 is made up of 14 amino acids. CDR3 sequence reads: CSVCGTGDSYEQYF. The DNA for the CDR3 is TGCAGCGTTTGCGGAACCGGGGACTCCTACGAGCAGTACTTC.

The chain carries TRBV11-3 and TRBJ2-7; 16 bases line up with TRBD2. The CDR3 spans 20 residues. Germline assignment: CDR1 SGHNT and CDR2 YENEEA. The junction had 15 bases not matched to a gene; V was cut back by 4 bases and J by 3 bases. The CDR3 loop reads CASSYRDGSGLAGGVYEQYF. The CDR3 bases are TGTGCCAGCAGCTACAGAGACGGCTCGGGACTAGCGGGAGGGGTCTACGAGCAGTACTTC. Supplemented by reference TRBV11-3 and TRBJ2-7, the full variable domain reads EAGVVQSPRYKIIEKKQPVAFWCNPISGHNTLYWYLQNLGQGPELLIRYENEEAVDDSQLPKDRFSAERLKGVDSTLKIQPAELGDSAVYLCASSYRDGSGLAGGVYEQYFGPGTRLTVT.